Listed below are T cell receptor beta chains from one sample, sequenced in a study of T cell responses to AZD1222 COVID-19 vaccine. Data came from immunoSEQ multiplex PCR; TCRdb stores just in-frame clones and leaves some out. The sample lists some 150,000 clones, about 91% occurring once. The specimen comprised peripheral blood, sampled on day 0 of MenACWY control vaccination. The receptors come from an adult in good health. Both conserved end residues are part of each CDR3. The order of the fields is J gene, D gene, V gene, clone size, CDR3 protein, CDR3 DNA. The D gene is left open where the match is weak. Clone size appears in some rows only: once, few, many, or a class for an expanded clone.

j_gene: TRBJ1-6
d_gene: .
v_gene: TRBV5-1
abundance: .
CDR3aa: CASSFSAERYSPLHF
CDR3nt: TGCGCCAGCAGCTTTTCAGCCGAAAGATATTCACCCCTCCACTTT

j_gene: TRBJ1-1
d_gene: .
v_gene: TRBV6-2/TRBV6-3
abundance: few
CDR3aa: CASSYGTEAFF
CDR3nt: TGTGCCAGCAGTTACGGCACTGAAGCTTTCTTT

j_gene: TRBJ1-1
d_gene: .
v_gene: TRBV18
abundance: .
CDR3aa: CASSLGTLNTEAFF
CDR3nt: TGTGCCAGCTCACTTGGGACACTTAACACTGAAGCTTTCTTT

j_gene: TRBJ2-6
d_gene: .
v_gene: TRBV11-3
abundance: .
CDR3aa: CASSLRVTASGANVLTF
CDR3nt: TGTGCCAGCAGCTTGAGGGTGACAGCCTCTGGGGCCAACGTCCTGACTTTC

j_gene: TRBJ1-3
d_gene: TRBD1
v_gene: TRBV5-5
abundance: .
CDR3aa: CASSRGAQGENTIYF
CDR3nt: TGTGCCAGCAGCCGGGGGGCACAGGGGGAAAACACCATATATTTT

j_gene: TRBJ2-7
d_gene: .
v_gene: TRBV5-6
abundance: .
CDR3aa: CASSSTGYYEQYF
CDR3nt: TGTGCCAGCAGCTCGACAGGCTACTACGAGCAGTACTTC

j_gene: TRBJ2-5
d_gene: .
v_gene: TRBV11-3
abundance: .
CDR3aa: CASSIGDSLKETQYF
CDR3nt: TGTGCCAGCAGCATAGGAGACAGCCTCAAAGAGACCCAGTACTTC

j_gene: TRBJ2-7
d_gene: .
v_gene: TRBV5-6
abundance: .
CDR3aa: CASSHTVAESNEQYF
CDR3nt: TGTGCCAGCAGTCATACCGTAGCAGAGTCCAACGAGCAGTACTTC

j_gene: TRBJ2-7
d_gene: TRBD2
v_gene: TRBV11-2
abundance: .
CDR3aa: CASQPLTSLSSYEQYF
CDR3nt: TGTGCCAGCCAGCCTTTGACTAGCTTATCCTCCTACGAGCAGTACTTC

j_gene: TRBJ1-1
d_gene: .
v_gene: TRBV9
abundance: once
CDR3aa: CASSVGTGTNTEAFF
CDR3nt: TGTGCCAGCAGCGTAGGTACGGGCACAAACACTGAAGCTTTCTTT

j_gene: TRBJ2-1
d_gene: .
v_gene: TRBV28
abundance: .
CDR3aa: CASSLHPSDGTYNEQFF
CDR3nt: TGTGCCAGCAGTTTACATCCCTCAGATGGAACCTACAATGAGCAGTTCTTC

j_gene: TRBJ1-6
d_gene: .
v_gene: TRBV28
abundance: .
CDR3aa: CASSLTNSPLHF
CDR3nt: TGTGCCAGCAGTTTGACTAATTCACCCCTCCACTTT

j_gene: TRBJ2-7
d_gene: TRBD2
v_gene: TRBV4-2
abundance: .
CDR3aa: CASSQDLGLADYEQYF
CDR3nt: TGTGCCAGCAGCCAAGATCTCGGACTAGCGGACTACGAGCAGTACTTC

j_gene: TRBJ2-7
d_gene: .
v_gene: TRBV11-2
abundance: .
CDR3aa: CASSFDPSYEQYF
CDR3nt: TGTGCCAGCAGCTTCGACCCCTCCTACGAGCAGTACTTC

j_gene: TRBJ2-7
d_gene: TRBD1
v_gene: TRBV30
abundance: .
CDR3aa: CAWSVVQGWGEQYF
CDR3nt: TGTGCCTGGAGTGTAGTACAGGGGTGGGGCGAGCAGTACTTC

j_gene: TRBJ2-2
d_gene: TRBD2
v_gene: TRBV7-6
abundance: .
CDR3aa: CASSLAVSGRTGELFF
CDR3nt: TGTGCCAGCAGCTTAGCAGTTAGCGGGAGAACCGGGGAGCTGTTTTTT

j_gene: TRBJ2-1
d_gene: .
v_gene: TRBV18
abundance: .
CDR3aa: CASSTGPGHNEQFF
CDR3nt: TGTGCCAGCTCCACCGGGCCAGGACACAATGAGCAGTTCTTC

j_gene: TRBJ1-6
d_gene: .
v_gene: TRBV9
abundance: .
CDR3aa: CASSVMGESPLHF
CDR3nt: TGTGCCAGCAGCGTAATGGGCGAGTCACCCCTCCACTTT

j_gene: TRBJ2-3
d_gene: TRBD1
v_gene: TRBV19
abundance: .
CDR3aa: CASSIGQGYDTQYF
CDR3nt: TGTGCCAGTAGTATAGGACAGGGGTACGATACGCAGTATTTT

j_gene: TRBJ1-2
d_gene: TRBD1
v_gene: TRBV30
abundance: .
CDR3aa: CAWRREGQVYGYTF
CDR3nt: TGTGCCTGGAGGAGGGAGGGACAGGTCTATGGCTACACCTTC

j_gene: TRBJ2-3
d_gene: .
v_gene: TRBV6-4
abundance: .
CDR3aa: CASSERATDTQYF
CDR3nt: TGTGCCAGCAGTGAGCGGGCAACCGATACGCAGTATTTT

j_gene: TRBJ1-1
d_gene: .
v_gene: TRBV10-3
abundance: .
CDR3aa: CAASTTPNTEAFF
CDR3nt: TGTGCCGCCTCCACCACACCGAACACTGAAGCTTTCTTT

j_gene: TRBJ2-7
d_gene: TRBD2
v_gene: TRBV30
abundance: .
CDR3aa: CAWSAVGSGRSYYEQYF
CDR3nt: TGTGCCTGGAGCGCCGTGGGCAGCGGGAGGTCTTACTACGAGCAGTACTTC

j_gene: TRBJ1-1
d_gene: .
v_gene: TRBV30
abundance: .
CDR3aa: CACKTGVGTEAFF
CDR3nt: TGTGCCTGCAAAACGGGAGTGGGCACTGAAGCTTTCTTT

j_gene: TRBJ1-3
d_gene: .
v_gene: TRBV5-4
abundance: .
CDR3aa: CASSLAQVSGNTIYF
CDR3nt: TGTGCCAGCAGCTTGGCTCAGGTCTCTGGAAACACCATATATTTT

j_gene: TRBJ1-1
d_gene: .
v_gene: TRBV12-3/TRBV12-4
abundance: .
CDR3aa: CASSLAENTEAFF
CDR3nt: TGTGCCAGCAGTTTGGCTGAGAACACTGAAGCTTTCTTT

j_gene: TRBJ1-1
d_gene: .
v_gene: TRBV5-1
abundance: .
CDR3aa: CASSLEGGFAEAFF
CDR3nt: TGCGCCAGCAGCTTGGAAGGGGGTTTCGCTGAAGCTTTCTTT

j_gene: TRBJ2-1
d_gene: TRBD2
v_gene: TRBV7-9
abundance: .
CDR3aa: CASSPPGLLGQFF
CDR3nt: TGTGCCAGCAGCCCGCCGGGACTACTCGGGCAGTTCTTC

j_gene: TRBJ2-7
d_gene: TRBD1
v_gene: TRBV5-1
abundance: .
CDR3aa: CASSLGTGRPMDEQYF
CDR3nt: TGCGCCAGCAGCTTGGGGACAGGGAGGCCCATGGACGAGCAGTACTTC

j_gene: TRBJ2-7
d_gene: TRBD2
v_gene: TRBV28
abundance: once
CDR3aa: CASREGTSGSFSYEQYF
CDR3nt: TGTGCCAGCAGGGAAGGGACTAGCGGGAGCTTTTCCTACGAGCAGTACTTC

j_gene: TRBJ1-2
d_gene: .
v_gene: TRBV10-3
abundance: .
CDR3aa: CATQALSNYGYTF
CDR3nt: TGTGCCACCCAAGCTCTTTCTAACTATGGCTACACCTTC

j_gene: TRBJ2-3
d_gene: .
v_gene: TRBV24-1
abundance: .
CDR3aa: CATSDRSGGGGSPDTQYF
CDR3nt: TGTGCCACCAGCGACCGATCCGGAGGGGGAGGGTCCCCAGATACGCAGTATTTT

j_gene: TRBJ1-1
d_gene: .
v_gene: TRBV5-1
abundance: .
CDR3aa: CASSLTGSAAFF
CDR3nt: TGCGCCAGCAGCTTGACAGGGTCGGCGGCTTTCTTT

j_gene: TRBJ2-4
d_gene: TRBD1
v_gene: TRBV18
abundance: .
CDR3aa: CASSLLGQGLAKNIQYF
CDR3nt: TGTGCCAGCTCACTCCTGGGACAGGGCCTAGCCAAAAACATTCAGTACTTC

j_gene: TRBJ2-1
d_gene: TRBD2
v_gene: TRBV5-4
abundance: .
CDR3aa: CASSLALSSGSIYNEQFF
CDR3nt: TGTGCCAGCAGCTTGGCCCTGTCTAGCGGCTCAATTTACAATGAGCAGTTCTTC

j_gene: TRBJ2-7
d_gene: .
v_gene: TRBV6-5
abundance: .
CDR3aa: CASGTPPTYEQYF
CDR3nt: TGTGCCAGCGGCACACCGCCAACCTACGAGCAGTACTTC

j_gene: TRBJ1-2
d_gene: .
v_gene: TRBV3-1/TRBV3-2
abundance: .
CDR3aa: CASSQEDRYGYTF
CDR3nt: TGTGCCAGCAGCCAAGAGGACCGTTATGGCTACACCTTC

j_gene: TRBJ2-2
d_gene: .
v_gene: TRBV14
abundance: .
CDR3aa: CASSQDSYTGELFF
CDR3nt: TGTGCCAGCAGCCAAGATAGCTACACCGGGGAGCTGTTTTTT

j_gene: TRBJ1-4
d_gene: .
v_gene: TRBV19
abundance: .
CDR3aa: CASREQGNEKLFF
CDR3nt: TGTGCCAGTAGAGAGCAGGGGAATGAAAAACTGTTTTTT

j_gene: TRBJ2-5
d_gene: .
v_gene: TRBV7-2
abundance: .
CDR3aa: CASSLGTNPQETQYF
CDR3nt: TGTGCCAGCAGCTTAGGGACAAATCCCCAAGAGACCCAGTACTTC

j_gene: TRBJ2-5
d_gene: TRBD2
v_gene: TRBV11-3
abundance: .
CDR3aa: CASSPGLGDYETQYF
CDR3nt: TGTGCCAGCAGCCCCGGCTTGGGGGACTATGAGACCCAGTACTTC

j_gene: TRBJ1-2
d_gene: TRBD1
v_gene: TRBV3-1/TRBV3-2
abundance: .
CDR3aa: CASSELGGTGGRTTPGYTF
CDR3nt: TGTGCCAGCAGCGAATTAGGTGGGACAGGGGGTAGAACTACACCTGGCTACACCTTC

j_gene: TRBJ1-5
d_gene: TRBD1
v_gene: TRBV19
abundance: .
CDR3aa: CASSTRQGVQPQHF
CDR3nt: TGTGCCAGTAGTACCCGACAGGGTGTTCAGCCCCAGCATTTT

j_gene: TRBJ1-2
d_gene: .
v_gene: TRBV19
abundance: once
CDR3aa: CASRQGYGYTF
CDR3nt: TGTGCCAGCCGCCAGGGCTATGGCTACACCTTC

j_gene: TRBJ1-5
d_gene: .
v_gene: TRBV19
abundance: .
CDR3aa: CASTMGQQPQHF
CDR3nt: TGTGCAAGTACGATGGGGCAACAGCCCCAGCATTTT

j_gene: TRBJ2-5
d_gene: .
v_gene: TRBV19
abundance: .
CDR3aa: CASTPTGSYQETQYF
CDR3nt: TGTGCCAGTACCCCGACGGGTTCGTACCAAGAGACCCAGTACTTC

j_gene: TRBJ1-1
d_gene: TRBD1
v_gene: TRBV19
abundance: .
CDR3aa: CASRPGQTFTEAFF
CDR3nt: TGTGCCAGTAGGCCGGGACAGACGTTCACTGAAGCTTTCTTT

j_gene: TRBJ2-1
d_gene: TRBD1
v_gene: TRBV5-6
abundance: .
CDR3aa: CASSLGTGAGNEQFF
CDR3nt: TGTGCCAGCAGCTTGGGTACAGGGGCCGGGAATGAGCAGTTCTTC

j_gene: TRBJ2-1
d_gene: .
v_gene: TRBV14
abundance: .
CDR3aa: CASSRGPTHEQFF
CDR3nt: TGTGCCAGCAGCCGCGGCCCTACCCATGAGCAGTTCTTC

j_gene: TRBJ1-2
d_gene: .
v_gene: TRBV19
abundance: .
CDR3aa: CATHWVGYGYTF
CDR3nt: TGTGCCACCCATTGGGTCGGCTATGGCTACACCTTC

j_gene: TRBJ2-5
d_gene: TRBD2
v_gene: TRBV7-2
abundance: .
CDR3aa: CASSPTSAVQETQYF
CDR3nt: TGTGCCAGCAGCCCGACTAGCGCCGTACAAGAGACCCAGTACTTC

j_gene: TRBJ1-6
d_gene: .
v_gene: TRBV19
abundance: .
CDR3aa: CASSKSVPQSPLHF
CDR3nt: TGTGCCAGTAGTAAATCCGTGCCCCAGTCACCCCTCCACTTT

j_gene: TRBJ1-6
d_gene: .
v_gene: TRBV6-5
abundance: .
CDR3aa: CASKWFGDSPLHF
CDR3nt: TGTGCCAGCAAGTGGTTCGGGGATTCACCCCTCCACTTT

j_gene: TRBJ2-1
d_gene: .
v_gene: TRBV24-1
abundance: .
CDR3aa: CATSDSRDFGVTNEQFF
CDR3nt: TGTGCCACCAGTGATTCCCGGGACTTTGGGGTAACCAATGAGCAGTTCTTC

j_gene: TRBJ2-3
d_gene: .
v_gene: TRBV30
abundance: once
CDR3aa: CAWSGGRGTDTQYF
CDR3nt: TGTGCCTGGAGTGGTGGCAGGGGCACAGATACGCAGTATTTT

j_gene: TRBJ1-6
d_gene: .
v_gene: TRBV3-1/TRBV3-2
abundance: .
CDR3aa: CASSVQVSPLHF
CDR3nt: TGTGCCAGCAGCGTACAGGTGTCACCCCTCCACTTT

j_gene: TRBJ1-2
d_gene: TRBD1
v_gene: TRBV7-8
abundance: .
CDR3aa: CASSLATGGVGYTF
CDR3nt: TGTGCCAGCAGCTTAGCGACAGGGGGCGTAGGCTACACCTTC

j_gene: TRBJ1-6
d_gene: .
v_gene: TRBV9
abundance: .
CDR3aa: CASSVGGQNSPLHF
CDR3nt: TGTGCCAGCAGCGTCGGGGGGCAAAATTCACCCCTCCACTTT

j_gene: TRBJ1-5
d_gene: .
v_gene: TRBV11-2
abundance: .
CDR3aa: CASSQHRPRNQPQHF
CDR3nt: TGTGCCAGCAGCCAACATCGTCCCCGAAATCAGCCCCAGCATTTT

j_gene: TRBJ2-1
d_gene: TRBD2
v_gene: TRBV7-6
abundance: .
CDR3aa: CASSPALYGGRSHEQFF
CDR3nt: TGTGCCAGCAGCCCGGCCCTTTATGGCGGGAGGTCCCATGAGCAGTTCTTC